The clone carrying this T cell receptor (beta chain) has at least ten counts. What it recognizes is unknown. The CDR3 spans 15 residues. Trimming shortened V by 6 bases and J by 12 bases, and 24 bases separated the two germline ends. CDR1 is KGHSH and CDR2 is LQKENI in the germline V gene. The sample is drawn from a study of T-cell reconstitution after alpha-beta-depleted transplantation in children. TCRbeta library preparation incorporated unique molecular identifiers. TCRdb reprocessed the PCR reads via MiXCR and lists one record per CDR3 protein. The sample contains 150,000 to 250,000 distinct CDR3 sequences, 6.3% of which appear only once. Points from the study as a whole: The authors attributed T-cell counts and diversity one year after transplant mostly to newly produced T cells. The study reportedly traced alpha-beta T cells about two months after transplant to several hundred expanded graft clones.

The chain couples TRBV18 to TRBJ2-1; D is perhaps TRBD1 (6 bases). The clonotype was recovered from a girl less than two years old with combined immunodeficiency, due to receive a stem cell transplant. Specimen: PBMCs, collected before TCRalphabeta/CD19-depleted stem cell transplant. CDR3 sequence (DNA): TGTGCCAGCTCCTTCATCGGACAGTCGAAGTTTAGGCAGTTCTTC. Translating gives CASSFIGQSKFRQFF.